This T cell receptor beta chain was sequenced during a study of cytomegalovirus exposure and HLA in healthy donors. PCR primers comprised 60 Vbeta and 13 Jbeta primers. Profiling relied on immunoSEQ multiplex PCR, and the TCRdb table lists in-frame clones only, not all of them. The data contain 170,000 or so clones, about 82% of them singletons. Germline V gene data show CDR1 as MDHEN and CDR2 as SYDVKM. The CDR3 is made up of 12 amino acids. V gave up 5 bases and J gave up 9 bases, with 14 bases separating them. The sample taken for sequencing was PBMCs. This chain joins TRBV28 and TRBJ2-7; D may be TRBD1 (5 bases). This TCR came from a woman between 45 and 60 years old in good health and CMV-seropositive. Here the CDR3 reads CASSNRFLGQYF. DNA for the CDR3: TGTGCCAGCAGTAACAGGTTTTTGGGGCAGTACTTC.